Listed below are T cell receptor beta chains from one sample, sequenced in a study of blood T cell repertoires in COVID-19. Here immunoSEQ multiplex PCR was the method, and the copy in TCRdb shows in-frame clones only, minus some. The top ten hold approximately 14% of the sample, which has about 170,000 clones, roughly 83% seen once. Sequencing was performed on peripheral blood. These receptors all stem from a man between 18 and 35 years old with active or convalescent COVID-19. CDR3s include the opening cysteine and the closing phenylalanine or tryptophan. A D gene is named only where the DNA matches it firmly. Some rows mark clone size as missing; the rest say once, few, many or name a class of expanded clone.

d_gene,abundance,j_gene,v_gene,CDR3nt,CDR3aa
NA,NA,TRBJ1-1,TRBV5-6,TGTGCCAGCAGCTTGTTTCGGAGGGAACTCATGAACACTGAAGCTTTCTTT,CASSLFRRELMNTEAFF
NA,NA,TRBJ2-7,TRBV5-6,TGTGCCAGCAGCTTGTGGAGCTACGAGCAGTACTTC,CASSLWSYEQYF
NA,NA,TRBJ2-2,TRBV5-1,TGCGCCAGCAGCTTCGGAGGGACGAACACCGGGGAGCTGTTTTTT,CASSFGGTNTGELFF
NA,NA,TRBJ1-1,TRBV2,TGTGCCAGCAGAAAGGACAGCACTGAAGCTTTCTTT,CASRKDSTEAFF
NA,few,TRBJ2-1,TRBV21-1,TGTGCCAGCAGCACCCCGGGGGGGCCCAGGTACAATGAGCAGTTCTTC,CASSTPGGPRYNEQFF
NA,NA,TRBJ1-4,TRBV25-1,TGTGCCAGCAGTGAATATCGAGGAGGGAATGAAAAACTGTTTTTT,CASSEYRGGNEKLFF
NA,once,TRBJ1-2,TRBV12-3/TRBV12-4,TGTGCCAGCAGTTTTAGAGCTAACTATGGCTACACCTTC,CASSFRANYGYTF
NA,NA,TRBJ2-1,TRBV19,TGTGCCAGTAGTCCCCATAGAGGGAGTGGAGGAAATGAGCAGTTCTTC,CASSPHRGSGGNEQFF
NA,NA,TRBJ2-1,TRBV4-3,TGCGCCAGCACAACAAATCTAGCAGACAATGAGCAGTTCTTC,CASTTNLADNEQFF
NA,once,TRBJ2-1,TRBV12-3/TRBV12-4,TGTGCCAGCACCAGAATCTCGGGGGAGCAGTTCTTC,CASTRISGEQFF
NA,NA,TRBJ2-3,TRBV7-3,TGTGCCAGCAGCTTAATGGGGACTAGCACAGATACGCAGTATTTT,CASSLMGTSTDTQYF
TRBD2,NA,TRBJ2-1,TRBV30,TGTGCCTGGAGTAGGGGGACTAGCGGTCGAGATGAGCAGTTCTTC,CAWSRGTSGRDEQFF
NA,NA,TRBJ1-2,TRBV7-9,TGTGCCAGCACCCTGGGTGGAGGCAGAACAGCTAACTATGGCTACACCTTC,CASTLGGGRTANYGYTF
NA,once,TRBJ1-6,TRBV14,TGTGCCAGCAGCCAAAGGGACACGAGCTTCTCTCTCCACTTT,CASSQRDTSFSLHF
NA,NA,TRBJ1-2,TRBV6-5,TGTGCCAGTTTCTCGGGGGGACCCTATGGCTACACCTTC,CASFSGGPYGYTF
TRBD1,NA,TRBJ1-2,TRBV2,TGTGCCAGCAAAGGGACAGGGATTTACTATGGCTACACCTTC,CASKGTGIYYGYTF
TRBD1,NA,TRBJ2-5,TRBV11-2,TGTGCCAGCAGCCGGACAGGGCAAGAGACCCAGTACTTC,CASSRTGQETQYF
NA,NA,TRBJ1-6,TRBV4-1,TGCGCCAGCAGCCAAGATTATAAGGACAGACCGAATTCACCCCTCCACTTT,CASSQDYKDRPNSPLHF
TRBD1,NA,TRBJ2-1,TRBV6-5,TGTGCCAGCAGACCCTCAGGGGGACCCTACAATGAGCAGTTCTTC,CASRPSGGPYNEQFF
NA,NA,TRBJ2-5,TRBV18,TGTGCCAGCTCACCGAATATTGGAGGGGAGACCCAGTACTTC,CASSPNIGGETQYF
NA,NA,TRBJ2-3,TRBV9,TGTGCCAGCAGCACTCCGGGGGCAGATACGCAGTATTTT,CASSTPGADTQYF
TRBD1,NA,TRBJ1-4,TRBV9,TGTGCCAGCAGCACGGACAGGAATGAAAAACTGTTTTTT,CASSTDRNEKLFF
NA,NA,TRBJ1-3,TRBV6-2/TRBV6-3,TGTGCCAGCAGGTACCCGGACAGCGGAAACACCATATATTTT,CASRYPDSGNTIYF
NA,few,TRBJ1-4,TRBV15,TGTGCCACCAGCAGAGGGGCGGGGTCGGGTAATGAAAAACTGTTTTTT,CATSRGAGSGNEKLFF
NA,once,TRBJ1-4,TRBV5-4,TGTGCCAGCAGCTTCCAAGAAAAACTGTTTTTT,CASSFQEKLFF
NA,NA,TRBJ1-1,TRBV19,TGTGCCAGTAGTATATTATTGGGGGGAAGAAGGAACACTGAAGCTTTCTTT,CASSILLGGRRNTEAFF
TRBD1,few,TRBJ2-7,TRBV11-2,TGTGCCAGCAGCTTAGCAGGGGGCTTGTACGAGCAGTACTTC,CASSLAGGLYEQYF
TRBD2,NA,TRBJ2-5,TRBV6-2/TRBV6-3,TGTGCCAGCAGTTCGGGACTAGCGGGTATCCAAGAGACCCAGTACTTC,CASSSGLAGIQETQYF
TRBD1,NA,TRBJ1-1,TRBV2,TGTGCCAGCAGGGTCGCCGTCGAGGACAGGGGGCTCGTGAACACTGAAGCTTTCTTT,CASRVAVEDRGLVNTEAFF
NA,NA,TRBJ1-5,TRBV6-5,TGTGCCAGCAGTTACACACAGGGTCAGCCCCAGCATTTT,CASSYTQGQPQHF
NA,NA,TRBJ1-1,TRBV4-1,TGCGCCAGCAGCCCCCACAGGGCAACTGAAGCTTTCTTT,CASSPHRATEAFF
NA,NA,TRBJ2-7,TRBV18,TGTGCCAGCTCACCGGGGCTAGGGGTCGAGCAGTACTTC,CASSPGLGVEQYF
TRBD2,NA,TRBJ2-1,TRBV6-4,TGTGCCAGCAGTGACCGTCTAGCGGGGGCTGATGAGCAGTTCTTC,CASSDRLAGADEQFF
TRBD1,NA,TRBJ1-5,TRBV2,TGTGCCAGCAGTGGGGGGGACAGGGACAAGCCCCAGCATTTT,CASSGGDRDKPQHF
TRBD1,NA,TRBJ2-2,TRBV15,TGTGCCACCAGTAGTGACAGGGGGCGGGGGGAGCTGTTTTTT,CATSSDRGRGELFF
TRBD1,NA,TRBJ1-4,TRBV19,TGTGCCAGTAGTATCTGGACAGGGGGCCCGGAAAAACTGTTTTTT,CASSIWTGGPEKLFF
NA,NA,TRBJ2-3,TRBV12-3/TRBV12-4,TGTGCCAGCAGTGTACAGGGATTAGATACGCAGTATTTT,CASSVQGLDTQYF
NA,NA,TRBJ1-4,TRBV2,TGTGCCAGCAGTGAAGCCGGTGGTAGGTACCCCGGAGCGACTAATGAAAAACTGTTTTTT,CASSEAGGRYPGATNEKLFF
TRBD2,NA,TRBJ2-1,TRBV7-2,TGTGCCAGCAGCCTAGCGGGGCAAGGGTACAATGAGCAGTTCTTC,CASSLAGQGYNEQFF
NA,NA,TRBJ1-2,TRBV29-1,TGCAGCGCTGACTCGGTTGGGGGCTGGGACTATGGCTACACCTTC,CSADSVGGWDYGYTF
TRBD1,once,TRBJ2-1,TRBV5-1,TGCGCCAGCAGCCTGAGACAGGGGAACGCGAATGAGCAGTTCTTC,CASSLRQGNANEQFF
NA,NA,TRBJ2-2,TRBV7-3,TGTGCCAGCAGCTTAGTGACGGGTTCCACCGGGGAGCTGTTTTTT,CASSLVTGSTGELFF
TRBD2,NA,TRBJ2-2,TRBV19,TGTGCCAGTAGTTGGACTAGCGCGAACACCGGGGAGCTGTTTTTT,CASSWTSANTGELFF
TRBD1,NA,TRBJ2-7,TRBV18,TGTGCCAGCTCACCGGGACAGGGGTACTCCTACGAGCAGTACTTC,CASSPGQGYSYEQYF
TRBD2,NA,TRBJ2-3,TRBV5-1,TGCGCCAGCAGCTTGGAGGGGACTAGCGAGGCAGATACGCAGTATTTT,CASSLEGTSEADTQYF
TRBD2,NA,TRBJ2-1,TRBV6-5,TGTGCCAGCAGTTACTCGACTAGCGGGATCAATGAGCAGTTCTTC,CASSYSTSGINEQFF
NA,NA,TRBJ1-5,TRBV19,TGTGCCAGTAGTATATCAAGCGGAAGGGACAATCAGCCCCAGCATTTT,CASSISSGRDNQPQHF
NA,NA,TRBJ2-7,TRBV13,TGTGCCAGCAGAGGGGGGGACTACGAGCAGTACTTC,CASRGGDYEQYF
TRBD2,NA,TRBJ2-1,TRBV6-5,TGTGCCAGCAGAGCCGGGACTAGCGGCTACAATGAGCAGTTCTTC,CASRAGTSGYNEQFF
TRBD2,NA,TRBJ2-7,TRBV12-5,TGTGCTAGTGGTTTGGGGGCCTCTAGCGGCGGAGAAATGGGCACCTTCTACGAGCAGTACTTC,CASGLGASSGGEMGTFYEQYF
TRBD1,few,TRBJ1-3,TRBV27,TGTGCCAGCAGTTTTGCTACGGACAGGGGGAGAACTGGGTCTGGAAACACCATATATTTT,CASSFATDRGRTGSGNTIYF
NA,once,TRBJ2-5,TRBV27,TGTGCCAGCAGTTTAGAGGGGAACAGCGGGCTAGTGGTGGAGACCCAGTACTTC,CASSLEGNSGLVVETQYF
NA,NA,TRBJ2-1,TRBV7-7,TGTGCCAGCAGCCCAGGGACTGGGACCTACAATGAGCAGTTCTTC,CASSPGTGTYNEQFF
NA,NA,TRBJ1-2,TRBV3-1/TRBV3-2,TGTGCCAGCAGCCTAGCCGGGGTGCGGGGCTACACCTTC,CASSLAGVRGYTF
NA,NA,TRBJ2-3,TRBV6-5,TGTGCCAGCAGTTACCACGTGGTAGCTTCGACAGATACGCAGTATTTT,CASSYHVVASTDTQYF
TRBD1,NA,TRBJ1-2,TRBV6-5,TGTGCCAGCAGCCGCCCTGGGACAGTCTATGGCTACACCTTC,CASSRPGTVYGYTF
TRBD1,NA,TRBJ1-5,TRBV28,TGTGCCAGCAGTTTATATGGGACAGGGGGTGGTGTTCAGCCCCAGCATTTT,CASSLYGTGGGVQPQHF